The 5 T cell receptor beta chains below come from one sample, sequenced in a study of blood T cell repertoires in COVID-19 (dated by TCRdb to about 2020). Library preparation used the immunoSEQ multiplex PCR assay. Sourced from immuneACCESS, this table was stored by TCRdb with only in-frame sequences that have V and J called. A share of the clones is absent; for the studies checked, an unresolved V gene accounts for under half, and the remainder has no known explanation. The sample contains about 180,000 clones, more than 75% of them found a single time. About 8.6% of the sample is taken by the ten largest. Input material: PBMCs or T cells enriched from blood (not recorded which). Receptors originate from a woman aged 30 to 39 who had recovered from COVID-19.

The chain is built from TRBV6-1 and TRBJ2-7; D is unclear. V dropped 3 bases and J dropped 3 bases, with 9 bases sitting between them. This CDR3 comprises 13 residues. Germline CDR1 is MNHNS and CDR2 is SASEGT. The CDR3 loop is CASSDYVGYEQYF. CDR3 nucleotides: TGTGCCAGCAGTGATTATGTCGGCTACGAGCAGTACTTC.

Here the CDR3 reads CASSTPGQVVYEQYF. The CDR3 DNA is TGTGCCAGTAGTACCCCCGGACAGGTCGTCTACGAGCAGTACTTC. J is TRBJ2-7 and V is TRBV19, with TRBD1 identical over 7 bases. The germline V gene has CDR1 LNHDA and CDR2 SQIVND (reference sequence). J gave up 3 bases and V 4 bases, and 9 bases lay outside the gene matches. The CDR3 runs 15 residues. Filled out from reference TRBV19 and TRBJ2-7, the complete variable domain reads DGGITQSPKYLFRKEGQNVTLSCEQNLNHDAMYWYRQDPGQGLRLIYYSQIVNDFQKGDIAEGYSVSREKKESFPLTVTSAQKNPTAFYLCASSTPGQVVYEQYFGPGTRLTVT.

The chain employs TRBV7-9 and TRBJ2-5, with TRBD1 matching over 7 bases. CDR1 is SEHNR, CDR2 FQNEAQ, per germline (reference sequence). V lost 0 bases, J lost 4 bases, and 11 bases stayed unmatched. CDR3 length: 17 residues. The CDR3 DNA reads as TGTGCCAGCAGCTTAGCTGGTTCGAGGGGGCGAGGAGAGACCCAGTACTTC. The encoded protein is CASSLAGSRGRGETQYF.

CDR3 nucleotide sequence: TGTGCCAGCAGTTCCTATCAGGGGGAACAGCCCCAGCATTTT. Its translation is CASSSYQGEQPQHF. The V gene is TRBV28, the J gene TRBJ1-5, with 7 positions matching TRBD1. Germline trimming cut 4 bases from V and 7 bases from J; bases unmatched to any gene: 7. This CDR3 has 14 amino acids. Looked up from germline, CDR1 is MDHEN and CDR2 is SYDVKM. The complete variable domain, with remaining parts taken from reference TRBV28 and TRBJ1-5, reads DVKVTQSSRYLVKRTGEKVFLECVQDMDHENMFWYRQDPGLGLRLIYFSYDVKMKEKGDIPEGYSVSREKKERFSLILESASTNQTSMYLCASSSYQGEQPQHFGDGTRLSIL.

This sequence joins TRBV2 and TRBJ2-1; weak D call: TRBD2 (6 bases). Looked up from germline, CDR1 is SNHLY and CDR2 is FYNNEI. The CDR3 sequence is 11 residues long. The V and J ends lost 10 bases and 10 bases respectively, with 14 bases between them. CDR3 loop: CATPSGREQFF. CDR3 DNA: TGTGCCACCCCTTCGGGGAGGGAGCAGTTCTTC.